This TCR beta chain was sequenced during a study of blood T cell repertoires in COVID-19. Cohorts were determined from participant-reported clinical history. The CDR3 contains 16 residues. The germline CDR1 and CDR2 sequences are SGHTA and FQGNSA. Between the trimmed V and J ends, which lost 2 bases and 1 base, there was a span of 14 bases. Authors' analysis steps: Amplification with reference gene primers provided the estimates of nucleated cell counts. The protocol was immunoSEQ multiplex PCR, while the TCRdb copy is restricted to in-frame clones and leaves out a portion. That table is the source of V, J and clone size, and D and trimming were worked out from the DNA. The sample has approximately 200,000 clones; about 88% are singletons.

This chain uses TRBV7-2 with TRBJ2-5; D is undetermined. The source is a woman aged 25-40 years who had been exposed to COVID-19. Sequencing was carried out using PBMCs or T cells enriched from blood (not recorded which). Written as DNA, the CDR3 is TGTGCCAGCAGCTTACGTGGTGGGCGCCGCCAAGAGACCCAGTACTTC. Protein: CASSLRGGRRQETQYF.